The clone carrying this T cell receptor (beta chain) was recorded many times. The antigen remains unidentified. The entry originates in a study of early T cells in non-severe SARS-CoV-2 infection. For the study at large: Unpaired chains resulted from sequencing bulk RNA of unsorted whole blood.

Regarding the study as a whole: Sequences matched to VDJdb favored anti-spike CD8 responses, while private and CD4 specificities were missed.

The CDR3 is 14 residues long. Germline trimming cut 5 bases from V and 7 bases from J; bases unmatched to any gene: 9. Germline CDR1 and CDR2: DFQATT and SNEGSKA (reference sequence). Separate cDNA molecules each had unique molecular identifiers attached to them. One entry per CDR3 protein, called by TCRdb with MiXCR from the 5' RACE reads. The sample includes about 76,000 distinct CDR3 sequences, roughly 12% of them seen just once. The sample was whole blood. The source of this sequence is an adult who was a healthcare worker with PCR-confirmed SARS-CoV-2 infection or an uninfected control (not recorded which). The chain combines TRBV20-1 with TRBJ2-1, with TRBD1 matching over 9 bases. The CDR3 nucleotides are TGCAGTGCTGGGGGGGGGACAGGGATAAATGAGCAGTTCTTC. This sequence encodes CSAGGGTGINEQFF.